These 21 T cell receptor beta chains were all obtained from the same sample, sequenced in a study of T cells in Graves' hyperthyroidism and ophthalmopathy. TCR beta CDR3 sequences were amplified from RNA transcripts. The HTBI set primed first-round TCR CDR3 RT-PCR. TCRdb itself ran the multiplex PCR reads through MiXCR, one entry per CDR3 protein. In the table there are around 560,000 distinct CDR3 sequences, over 15% of which are singletons. Sequencing used blood. These receptors came from a woman between 18 and 29 years old with Graves' hyperthyroidism.

The chain links TRBV11-3 to TRBJ1-1; TRBD1 matches at 8 bases. The CDR3 sequence is 14 residues long. Losses at the gene ends were 7 bases for V and 4 bases for J; bases not matched to a gene: 8. Per the germline V gene, CDR1 is SGHNT and CDR2 is YENEEA. Here the CDR3 reads CASNEGQASTEAFF. CDR3 DNA: TGTGCCAGCAACGAGGGACAGGCCTCCACTGAAGCTTTCTTT.

This clonotype showed up just a few times. The rearrangement uses TRBV5-1 and TRBJ1-2; a possible D gene is TRBD1 (6 bases). V lost 4 bases and J 1 base, leaving 14 bases between the germline ends. In germline, CDR1 is SGHRS, CDR2 YFSETQ. The CDR3 consists of 15 residues. The CDR3 sequence: CASSKLGGINYGYTF. CDR3 sequence (DNA): TGCGCCAGCAGCAAACTAGGGGGGATTAACTATGGCTACACCTTC.

This clonotype was detected a few times. V and J are TRBV5-5 and TRBJ2-7; 9 bases fit TRBD2. This CDR3 is 17 amino acids long. Trimming took 4 bases from V and 3 from J; bases not matched to a gene: 14. Germline V gene data show CDR1 as SGHKS and CDR2 as YYEKEE (reference sequence). The CDR3 DNA reads TGTGCCAGCAGCCCCGCGGGAGGGTCGCGGATGGGCTACGAGCAGTACTTC. As protein: CASSPAGGSRMGYEQYF.

This clonotype has only a few counts. V gene TRBV7-9 combines with J gene TRBJ1-4; D remains ambiguous. The CDR3 is 15 residues long. The germline gives CDR1 SEHNR, CDR2 FQNEAQ (reference sequence). V gave up 5 bases and J gave up 8 bases, with 18 bases separating them. The CDR3 bases are TGTGCCAGCAGCCCAGCAGGCGGTTCGGTCGAAAAACTGTTTTTT. Translated, it gives CASSPAGGSVEKLFF.

This clonotype was counted only a few times. This chain connects TRBV20-1 to TRBJ1-2; D not certain. Trimming removed 5 bases at V and 2 bases at J, with 9 bases between. The V gene's germline CDR1 is DFQATT and CDR2 SNEGSKA (reference sequence). This CDR3 region has 12 residues. CDR3 in DNA: TGCAGTGCTCCGGGCGGAAACTATGGCTACACCTTC. Translation gives CSAPGGNYGYTF.

In this sample, this clonotype turned up many times. This chain links TRBV12-3 or TRBV12-4 with TRBJ1-1; tentatively, D is TRBD1 (5 bases). The CDR3 loop spans 17 amino acids. Deletions cut 3 bases from V and 0 bases from J, with 17 bases between. The CDR3 is CASSFDGAWVVNTEAFF. In nucleotides, the CDR3 is TGTGCCAGCAGTTTTGACGGGGCCTGGGTAGTGAACACTGAAGCTTTCTTT.

As to this clonotype: A much larger clone differs from this one at a single base, so this may be a read error. The chain has TRBV20-1 and TRBJ1-5, with TRBD1 matching over 8 bases. The CDR3 runs 13 residues. The germline CDR1 and CDR2 sequences are DFQATT and SNEGSKA (reference sequence). CDR3 amino acids: CSATRQGNQPLHF. In nucleotides, the CDR3 is TGCAGTGCTACCCGACAGGGGAATCAGCCCCTGCATTTT.

This clonotype occurred many times. The rearrangement links TRBV7-2 to TRBJ2-1; 10 bases match TRBD2. The CDR3 extends over 17 amino acids. The junction had 11 bases not matched to a gene; V was cut back by 4 bases and J by 5 bases. Germline V gives CDR1 SGHTA, CDR2 FQGNSA. CDR3 region: CASSSNLAGVPDNEQFF. CDR3 bases: TGTGCCAGCAGCTCCAATCTAGCGGGGGTTCCGGACAATGAGCAGTTCTTC.

The chain employs TRBV6-1 and TRBJ1-5; possible D gene TRBD1, 5 bases. The V gene's germline CDR1 is MNHNS and CDR2 SASEGT. The CDR3 has 14 amino acids. V was cut by 3 bases and J by 6 bases, with 12 bases left in between. The CDR3 spells CASSEARVGQPQHF. The DNA for the CDR3 is TGTGCCAGCAGTGAGGCCAGGGTCGGTCAGCCCCAGCATTTT.

Ten or more counts support this clonotype. V is TRBV27 and J is TRBJ1-2; the D gene is possibly TRBD1 (5 bases). CDR1 MNHEY and CDR2 SMNVEV come from the germline V gene (reference sequence). This CDR3 has 15 amino acids. Trimming cost V 4 bases and J 6 bases, with 18 bases left between them. The CDR3 sequence: CASSSQDNRVNGYTF. The CDR3 nucleotides read TGTGCCAGCAGTTCGCAGGACAACCGAGTAAATGGCTACACCTTC.

In this sample, this clonotype turned up many times. The J gene is TRBJ1-1, the V gene TRBV7-9, with D perhaps matching TRBD1 (5 bases). The V and J ends lost 1 base and 1 base respectively, with 7 bases between them. In germline, CDR1 is SEHNR, CDR2 FQNEAQ (reference sequence). The CDR3 is 14 amino acids. CDR3 residues: CASSLGGPNTEAFF. CDR3 DNA sequence: TGTGCCAGCAGCTTAGGGGGACCGAACACTGAAGCTTTCTTT. Looking up the rest from reference TRBV7-9 and TRBJ1-1 gives the full variable domain: DTGVSQNPRHKITKRGQNVTFRCDPISEHNRLYWYRQTLGQGPEFLTYFQNEAQLEKSRLLSDRFSAERPKGSFSTLEIQRTEQGDSAMYLCASSLGGPNTEAFFGQGTRLTVV.

This clonotype has just a few counts. The chain links TRBV20-1 to TRBJ2-3, with 7 nucleotides matching TRBD1. Per the germline V gene, CDR1 is DFQATT and CDR2 is SNEGSKA (reference sequence). The ends lost 0 bases at V and 3 bases at J; junction bases unmatched: 12. The CDR3 covers 17 residues. The CDR3 region has the DNA TGCAGTGCTAGAGATTATAATGAGGGGGCTGGGACAGATACGCAGTATTTT. Translating it yields CSARDYNEGAGTDTQYF.

This clonotype was counted many times. The rearrangement uses TRBV4-2 and TRBJ2-5; 10 bases are shared with TRBD2. The germline V gene encodes CDR1 LGHNA and CDR2 YNFKEQ. CDR3 length: 15 residues. The V segment lost 1 base and the J segment 5 bases; nucleotides outside the gene matches: 4. Here the CDR3 DNA reads TGTGCCAGCAGCCAAGTTAAGACTAGCGGGGAGACCCAGTACTTC. Protein product: CASSQVKTSGETQYF.

This clonotype was recorded at least ten times. The chain links TRBV10-3 to TRBJ2-1; 8 nucleotides line up with TRBD1. The CDR3 covers 15 residues. Germline-derived CDR1 and CDR2 are ENHRY and SYGVKD. The junction had 3 bases not matched to a gene; V was cut back by 5 bases and J by 0 bases. The CDR3 reads CAISQGAGSYNEQFF. CDR3 nucleotides: TGTGCCATCAGTCAGGGGGCGGGCTCCTACAATGAGCAGTTCTTC.

About this clonotype itself: Since a much larger clone is just one base distant, this may be a read error. V usage is TRBV18 and J usage is TRBJ1-1, with 7 nucleotides matching TRBD1. The CDR3 length is 15 residues. Looked up from germline, CDR1 is KGHSH and CDR2 is LQKENI. CDR3 nucleotide sequence: TGTGCCAACTCACCACCTACAGGGGTAGGCACTGAAGCTTTCTTT. Its translation is CANSPPTGVGTEAFF. The whole variable domain, filled in from reference TRBV18 and TRBJ1-1, reads NAGVMQNPRHLVRRRGQEARLRCSPMKGHSHVYWYRQLPEEGLKFMVYLQKENIIDESGMPKERFSAEFPKEGPSILRIQQVVRGDSAAYFCANSPPTGVGTEAFFGQGTRLTVV.

Many counts were recorded for this clonotype. CDR3 DNA: TGCGCCAGCAGCCAAGGGACAGGGTCCGGGGCCAACGTCCTGACTTTC. Amino acids: CASSQGTGSGANVLTF. This rearrangement joins TRBV4-3 to TRBJ2-6; 8 nucleotides agree with TRBD1. Germline CDR1 and CDR2: LGHNA and YSLEER. With V trimmed by 1 base and J by 4 bases, 3 bases remained unmatched. There are 16 residues in the CDR3.

J is TRBJ2-3 and V is TRBV19; 8 bases line up with TRBD2. The CDR3 contains 14 residues. Germline V gene data show CDR1 as LNHDA and CDR2 as SQIVND (reference sequence). Trimming at V came to 6 bases and at J to 4 bases, leaving 6 bases not matched to a gene. The chain's CDR3 is CASRISGSADTQYF. CDR3 nucleotides: TGTGCCAGTAGAATAAGCGGGAGTGCAGATACGCAGTATTTT. Full variable domain (rest looked up from reference TRBV19 and TRBJ2-3): DGGITQSPKYLFRKEGQNVTLSCEQNLNHDAMYWYRQDPGQGLRLIYYSQIVNDFQKGDIAEGYSVSREKKESFPLTVTSAQKNPTAFYLCASRISGSADTQYFGPGTRLTVL.

This clonotype was observed at least ten times. The chain is built from TRBV2 and TRBJ2-7; the match to TRBD1 covers 7 bases. V lost 3 bases and J lost 2; bases outside the gene matches: 4. CDR1 is SNHLY, CDR2 FYNNEI, per germline. This CDR3 region has 14 residues. Here the CDR3 reads CASSEGQRPYEQYF. DNA for the CDR3: TGTGCCAGCAGTGAGGGACAGAGACCCTACGAGCAGTACTTC. The complete variable domain, with remaining parts taken from reference TRBV2 and TRBJ2-7, reads EPEVTQTPSHQVTQMGQEVILRCVPISNHLYFYWYRQILGQKVEFLVSFYNNEISEKSEIFDDQFSVERPDGSNFTLKIRSTKLEDSAMYFCASSEGQRPYEQYFGPGTRLTVT.

This clonotype was observed many times. J is TRBJ1-1 and V is TRBV11-2; D remains unclear. This CDR3 region has 14 residues. Trimming took 5 bases from V and 5 from J, leaving 15 bases between them. The germline V gene encodes CDR1 SGHAT and CDR2 FQNNGV. The DNA for the CDR3 is TGTGCCAGCAGCGCCCACCCGGGCGTGACTGAAGCTTTCTTT. Translating it yields CASSAHPGVTEAFF. The whole variable domain, remainder taken from reference TRBV11-2 and TRBJ1-1, is EAGVAQSPRYKIIEKRQSVAFWCNPISGHATLYWYQQILGQGPKLLIQFQNNGVVDDSQLPKDRFSAERLKGVDSTLKIQPAKLEDSAVYLCASSAHPGVTEAFFGQGTRLTVV.

This clonotype was counted only a few times. The V call is TRBV7-9, the J call TRBJ1-1; TRBD1 is a possible D gene (5 bases). Germline assignment: CDR1 SEHNR and CDR2 FQNEAQ (reference sequence). Deletions cut 5 bases from V and 3 bases from J, with 16 bases between. The CDR3 sequence is 15 residues long. The CDR3 reads CASSPPIGGHTEAFF. The CDR3 DNA sequence: TGTGCCAGCAGCCCACCGATCGGGGGACACACTGAAGCTTTCTTT.

This chain uses TRBV20-1 with TRBJ2-1, with 11 bases lining up with TRBD1. Germline lookup yields CDR1 DFQATT and CDR2 SNEGSKA (reference sequence). V was pared by 5 bases and J by 4 bases, with 7 bases of the junction left unmatched. This CDR3 comprises 15 residues. The CDR3 DNA reads TGCAGTGCTCCACCGGGACAGGGGGTTTACAATGAGCAGTTCTTC. Protein sequence: CSAPPGQGVYNEQFF.